This entry describes one TCR beta chain. The entry originates in a study of metastatic and nonmetastatic thyroid tumors. TCRdb recomputed clones from the PCR reads via MiXCR. The data contain 75,000 to 100,000 clones, roughly 13% of them singletons. No patient received treatment before thyroid surgery. The length of the CDR3 is 16 residues. The germline gives CDR1 SGHTA, CDR2 FQGNSA. With 0 bases removed from V and 10 bases from J, the gap between germline ends came to 19 bases. The receptor was derived from a female donor with papillary thyroid cancer or a benign thyroid nodule (not recorded which). Some clones in this sample may be carry-over from other donors' samples. The sequenced material came from blood. V and J are TRBV7-2 and TRBJ2-1; a weak D match, TRBD1 (6 bases). This chain's CDR3 is CASSLAPGGQGWEQFF. CDR3 DNA: TGTGCCAGCAGCTTAGCTCCAGGTGGCCAGGGGTGGGAGCAGTTCTTC.